This T cell receptor (beta chain) was captured in a study of PD-1 and CTLA-4 blockade in melanoma. The CDR3 has 15 residues. J gave up 2 bases and V 2 bases, and 3 bases lay outside the gene matches. Germline-derived CDR1 and CDR2 are ENHRY and SYGVKD. Assay used: immunoSEQ multiplex PCR; TCRdb lists only in-frame clones, some missing. The repertoire holds 25,000 to 35,000 clones, with 91% as singletons. The V and J genes are TRBV10-3 and TRBJ2-1; the match to TRBD1 covers 7 bases. Sequenced material: CD8+ T cells from peripheral blood, taken from a patient given anti-PD-1 treatment. This TCR was sampled from a human donor with melanoma. The CDR3 DNA follows: TGTGCCATCAGTGAGGGGACAGCGACCTACAATGAGCAGTTCTTC. This codes for CAISEGTATYNEQFF.